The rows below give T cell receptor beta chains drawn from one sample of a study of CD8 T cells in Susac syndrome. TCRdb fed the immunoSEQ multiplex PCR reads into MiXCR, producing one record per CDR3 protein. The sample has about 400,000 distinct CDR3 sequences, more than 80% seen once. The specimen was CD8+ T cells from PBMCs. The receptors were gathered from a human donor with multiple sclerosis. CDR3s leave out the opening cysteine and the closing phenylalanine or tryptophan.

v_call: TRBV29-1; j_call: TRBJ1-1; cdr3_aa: SVEGLDTEAF
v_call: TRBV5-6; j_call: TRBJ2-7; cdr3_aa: ASSGPLDPDEQY
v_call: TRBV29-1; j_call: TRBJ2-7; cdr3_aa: SAGDRGYEQY
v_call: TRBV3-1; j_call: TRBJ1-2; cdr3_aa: ASSLKSTAYYGYT
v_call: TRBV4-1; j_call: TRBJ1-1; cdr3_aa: ASSQLQGYTEAF
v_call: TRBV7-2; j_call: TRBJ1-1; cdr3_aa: ASSLGLHPNTEAF
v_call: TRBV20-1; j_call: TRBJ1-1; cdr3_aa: SAPDRKNTEAF
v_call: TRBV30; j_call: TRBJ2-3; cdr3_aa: AWSSGQGVEGQY
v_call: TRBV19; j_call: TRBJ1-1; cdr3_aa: ASSTAGGYTEAF
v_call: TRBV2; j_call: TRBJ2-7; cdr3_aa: ASSGQGTSYEQY
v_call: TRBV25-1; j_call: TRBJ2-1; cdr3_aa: ASSEYFGATDPF
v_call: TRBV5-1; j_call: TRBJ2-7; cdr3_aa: ASGEGALYEQY
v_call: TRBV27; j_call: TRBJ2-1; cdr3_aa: ASSLPGPLGEQF
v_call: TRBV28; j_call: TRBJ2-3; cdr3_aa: ASSSPRQTYTDTQY